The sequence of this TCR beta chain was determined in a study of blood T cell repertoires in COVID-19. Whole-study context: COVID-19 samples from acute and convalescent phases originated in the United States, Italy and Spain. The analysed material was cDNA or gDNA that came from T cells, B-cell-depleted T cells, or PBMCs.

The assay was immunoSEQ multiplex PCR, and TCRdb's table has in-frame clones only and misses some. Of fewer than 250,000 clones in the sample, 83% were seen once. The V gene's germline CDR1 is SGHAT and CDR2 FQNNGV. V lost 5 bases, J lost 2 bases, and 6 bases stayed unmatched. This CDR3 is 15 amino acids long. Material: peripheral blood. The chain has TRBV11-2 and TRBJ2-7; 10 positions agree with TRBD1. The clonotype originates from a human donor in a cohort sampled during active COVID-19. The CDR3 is CASSNHGTGAYEQYF. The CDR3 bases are TGTGCCAGCAGCAACCATGGGACAGGGGCCTACGAGCAGTACTTC.